This T cell receptor beta chain is from a study of blood T cells in healthy people across ages (dated by TCRdb to the mid-2010s). Regarding the study in general: Template switching captured roughly one uniquely barcoded TCR beta cDNA molecule per two T cells in model experiments. Age-related changes in TCR beta repertoire diversity were measured in the study by deep sequencing normalized with unique cDNA molecular identifiers. Using the same blood draw, the study looked at two additional independent replicas of 1 million unique cDNA reads for two donors, one aged 18 to 30 and the other aged 80 or older. The donors were split into four age groups: young (average around 17 years), middle-aged (39), aged (roughly 65) and long-lived (roughly 88).

Library creation used 5' RACE. TCRdb shows the sequencer as Illumina HiSeq 2500. A second PCR of roughly 7 to 12 cycles was run with a J-beta primer mix and a sample-barcoded 5' primer. A unique molecular identifier was introduced onto each TCR beta cDNA molecule by a template-switch 5' adaptor carrying 12 random nucleotides. At least 3 million CDR3-containing paired-end reads were obtained from each sample. The Mint cDNA synthesis kit, primed by a TRBC-specific oligonucleotide, was used to synthesize first-strand cDNA from all RNA. After uracil-DNA glycosylase treatment, a first 18-cycle PCR used universal primers M1SS and BC2_uni_R on all cDNA. The original methods were these. Each sample was normalized by randomly selecting 1 million high-quality reads, each carrying a distinct molecular identifier. Instead of being binned into consensus sequences, reads that shared molecular identifiers were thrown out. CDR3 identification, clonotype clustering and error correction used MiTCR with a Q25 quality threshold and the strictest error-elimination algorithm. Lower-bound total TCR beta diversity was estimated with a nonparametric unseen species model using Euler transformation. Using fastp trimming at Q25 and MiXCR clonotype assembly, TCRdb reanalyzed the public sequencing data and kept in-frame beta chains. Duplicate CDR3 protein sequences are folded into a single record with the most common DNA and genes. The V and J calls shown here were made by TCRdb, not taken from the authors' results. The sample profile shows around 500,000 distinct CDR3 sequences; roughly a quarter of them were found once. The ten largest make up 3.6% of the sample.

The study at large found these results: Estimates of total diversity from one million sequenced T cells were regarded as lower bounds and underestimates. As age increased, observed TCR beta diversity per million T cells dropped in a roughly linear way, and a significant reduction was already evident by age approximately 40. Bulk unsorted PBMC profiling prevented conclusive comparison of naive and antigen-experienced compartments. The CMV infection status of donors was not known, potentially confounding age-related changes in expanded clonotypes. A strong correlation was found between observed TCR beta diversity and the percentage of naive T cells measured by flow cytometry. The long-lived group showed more naive CD4+ T cells, fewer expanded clones and increased TCR diversity than the aged group, suggesting age selection.

Trimming at the junction amounts to 0 bases on V and 0 bases on J, and the germline ends lie 16 bases apart. The germline V gene (reference sequence) provides CDR1 SGHKS and CDR2 YYEKEE. The cysteine opens and the phenylalanine closes a CDR3 of 18 amino acids. Just CDR3 DNA is preserved here, 54 bases in frame from base 1. Turning to this clonotype: Its antigen is still unknown. No quality values exist for individual bases; no much larger clone is one base distant.

Systemically healthy Caucasian individuals from Russia, roughly 40 in total and aged about 6 to 100 years, were included as donors. Approximately 10 milliliters of peripheral blood were collected from each donor into EDTA-treated Vacutainer tubes. Ficoll-Paque density-gradient centrifugation was used to isolate PBMCs, with at least 7 million obtained per sample. Total RNA, at least 5 micrograms per sample, was extracted from PBMCs with Trizol reagent. For every donor, flow cytometry on a PBMC aliquot measured the percentage of naive CD45RAhigh/CD27high T cells. The same sample was also studied in work on T cells of mothers and their children. From that second study: Nine systemically healthy Caucasian individuals, comprising three mothers and their six children, were included as donors. cDNA synthesis used all of the extracted RNA, with 1.5 ug of RNA in each 15 ul reaction. Sample barcodes and 2-4 random nucleotides were added via the M1S primer in the second PCR. Over 9 million TCR beta CDR3 reads were obtained for each mother, and approximately 2.9 million reads were obtained for each child. Thymic selection similarly shapes TCR recombination output in related and unrelated pairs, with minor effect from inherited differences. Normalized repertoire overlap was always slightly but never significantly higher in related than unrelated mother-child pairs. Persistent microchimeric T cell clones were not detected, at a sensitivity of approximately 98 clones per million clonotypes. Deep NGS was used in the study to compare the TCR beta repertoires of mothers and children and to look for features that separate related mother-child pairs from unrelated individuals. The mean age was roughly 40 +/- 4 years for the mothers and 11 +/- 4 years for the children. After adapter ligation was performed with NEBNext reagents, the libraries were sequenced on an Illumina HiSeq 2000 with 100+100 nt paired-end reads. To prevent cross-contamination, the mother and child libraries were prepared a month apart and were sequenced in separate runs. Each donor had between about 450,000 and 2,200,000 distinct TCR beta clonotypes identified. Naive TCR beta clonotypes were estimated from low-frequency clonotypes matched to each donor's FACS-determined naive share, without sorting.

The TCR was taken from a boy younger than 10 in good health. The sequenced material came from blood. This chain joins TRBV5-5 to TRBJ1-5; tentative D gene TRBD1, with 5 bases matching. The CDR3 region has the sequence CASSLGQGGLTSNQPQHF. The sequenced DNA is TGTGCCAGCAGCTTGGGGCAGGGTGGATTAACTAGCAATCAGCCCCAGCATTTT.